The 6 T cell receptor beta chains given below trace back to one sample, sequenced in a study of blood T cell repertoires in COVID-19. The protocol was immunoSEQ multiplex PCR, while the TCRdb copy is restricted to in-frame clones and leaves out a portion. The sample gives hundreds of thousands of clones, 75% to 90% of which show up once; roughly a tenth is in the top ten. The sample was PBMCs or T cells enriched from blood (not recorded which). These receptors originate from a woman in her thirties or forties who had recovered from COVID-19.

The chain couples TRBV29-1 to TRBJ2-1, with TRBD2 as a possible D gene (6 bases). Germline V gives CDR1 SQVTM, CDR2 ANQGSEA. V shed 6 bases and J shed 6 bases, with 9 bases lying between them. The CDR3 length is 11 residues. The CDR3: CSVGRSNEQFF. The CDR3, as DNA: TGCAGCGTCGGGAGAAGCAATGAGCAGTTCTTC.

The V and J genes are TRBV27 and TRBJ2-7; a possible D gene is TRBD2 (6 bases). This CDR3 has 13 amino acids. Germline assignment: CDR1 MNHEY and CDR2 SMNVEV (reference sequence). Trimming stripped 6 bases from V and 3 bases from J, with 12 bases between. The DNA of the CDR3 is TGTGCCAGCAGCGTCGGGGGAAACTACGAGCAGTACTTC. Encoded protein: CASSVGGNYEQYF.

The chain employs TRBV12-3 or TRBV12-4 and TRBJ2-7, with 8 positions matching TRBD2. This CDR3 spans 13 amino acids. J was trimmed by 3 bases and V by 6 bases; bases with no gene match: 4. CDR3 sequence reads: CASSTGTSYEQYF. CDR3 DNA sequence: TGTGCCAGCAGCACCGGGACTAGCTACGAGCAGTACTTC.

The chain combines TRBV29-1 with TRBJ1-2; D gene uncertain. CDR3 size: 15 residues. The germline V gene encodes CDR1 SQVTM and CDR2 ANQGSEA. The ends were cut back, 0 bases at V and 3 bases at J, with 14 bases in the middle. The CDR3 DNA sequence: TGCAGCGTTGAAGACCTTCCCCCCCGTCACTATGGCTACACCTTC. Translation gives CSVEDLPPRHYGYTF.

This clone occurred many times. The chain combines TRBV6-5 with TRBJ2-7; the D gene is possibly TRBD2 (5 bases). The ends were cut back, 0 bases at V and 2 bases at J, with 14 bases in the middle. The CDR3 is 16 residues long. CDR1 and CDR2 from the germline V gene are MNHEY and SVGAGI. CDR3 loop: CASSYSRDESAYEQYF. The CDR3 DNA follows: TGTGCCAGCAGTTACTCGAGGGATGAAAGTGCCTACGAGCAGTACTTC.

The gene calls are TRBV28 and TRBJ2-3, with 7 bases that match TRBD2. Looked up from germline, CDR1 is MDHEN and CDR2 is SYDVKM. The V gene end was trimmed by 6 bases and the J gene end by 5 bases; junction bases not matched to a gene: 14. There are 16 residues in the CDR3. The CDR3 region has the DNA TGTGCCAGCAGCCTCACCGGGGCGGGGGTGGAAGATACGCAGTATTTT. It encodes CASSLTGAGVEDTQYF.